The 5 T cell receptor beta chains below all came from one sample that was sequenced in a study of CD8+ T cells in alopecia areata. Extraction and reverse transcription of RNA yielded cDNA as the sequencing template. Data came from immunoSEQ multiplex PCR; TCRdb stores just in-frame clones and leaves some out. The table records 200,000 to 250,000 clones, roughly two fifths of them present only once. Treatment described: oral pan-JAK inhibitor, 5-10 mg twice daily. Sample: CD4+ T cells sorted from blood, taken at roughly week 30, from a patient treated with tofacitinib. Every receptor here comes from a human donor with alopecia areata.

The rearrangement uses TRBV29-1 and TRBJ2-7; D possibly uses TRBD1 or TRBD2 (6 bases each). The CDR3 is 12 residues long. The germline V gene encodes CDR1 SQVTM and CDR2 ANQGSEA. Trimming removed 6 bases from V and 2 bases from J, with 11 bases in between. The CDR3 protein is CSVAGQAYEQYF. The DNA of the CDR3 is TGCAGCGTCGCGGGACAAGCCTACGAGCAGTACTTC.

The V and J genes are TRBV29-1 and TRBJ2-3; D unclear. Germline values: CDR1 SQVTM, CDR2 ANQGSEA. V was trimmed by 4 bases and J by 6 bases, leaving 11 bases between them. This CDR3 has 12 residues. CDR3 sequence (DNA): TGCAGCGTTGGACGACTTGTGGATACGCAGTATTTT. Translating gives CSVGRLVDTQYF.

The chain has TRBV6-5 and TRBJ2-4; 10 bases are shared with TRBD1. The CDR3 loop spans 15 amino acids. Germline lookup yields CDR1 MNHEY and CDR2 SVGAGI. After removal of 7 bases from V and 5 bases from J, the junction contained 8 bases not matched to a gene. CDR3 region: CASTSSGTGENIQYF. CDR3 sequence (DNA): TGTGCCAGCACCAGTTCCGGGACAGGGGAAAACATTCAGTACTTC.

This clone appeared a few times. The chain has TRBV29-1 and TRBJ1-1, with D possibly matching TRBD1 (6 bases). V lost 7 bases, J lost 1 base, and 13 bases lay in between. Germline assignment: CDR1 SQVTM and CDR2 ANQGSEA. This CDR3 is 13 amino acids long. The CDR3 loop reads CSGDRTQNTEAFF. The CDR3 nucleotides read TGCAGCGGCGACAGGACACAGAACACTGAAGCTTTCTTT.

In this sample, this clone turned up a few times. The chain links TRBV10-3 to TRBJ2-7; 9 nucleotides align to TRBD2. The V gene end was trimmed by 6 bases and the J gene end by 0 bases; junction bases not matched to a gene: 9. This CDR3 spans 16 amino acids. Germline-derived CDR1 and CDR2 are ENHRY and SYGVKD. The CDR3 DNA reads TGTGCCATCAGCGACAGCGGGGGGCCCAACTCCTACGAGCAGTACTTC. Translated, it gives CAISDSGGPNSYEQYF.